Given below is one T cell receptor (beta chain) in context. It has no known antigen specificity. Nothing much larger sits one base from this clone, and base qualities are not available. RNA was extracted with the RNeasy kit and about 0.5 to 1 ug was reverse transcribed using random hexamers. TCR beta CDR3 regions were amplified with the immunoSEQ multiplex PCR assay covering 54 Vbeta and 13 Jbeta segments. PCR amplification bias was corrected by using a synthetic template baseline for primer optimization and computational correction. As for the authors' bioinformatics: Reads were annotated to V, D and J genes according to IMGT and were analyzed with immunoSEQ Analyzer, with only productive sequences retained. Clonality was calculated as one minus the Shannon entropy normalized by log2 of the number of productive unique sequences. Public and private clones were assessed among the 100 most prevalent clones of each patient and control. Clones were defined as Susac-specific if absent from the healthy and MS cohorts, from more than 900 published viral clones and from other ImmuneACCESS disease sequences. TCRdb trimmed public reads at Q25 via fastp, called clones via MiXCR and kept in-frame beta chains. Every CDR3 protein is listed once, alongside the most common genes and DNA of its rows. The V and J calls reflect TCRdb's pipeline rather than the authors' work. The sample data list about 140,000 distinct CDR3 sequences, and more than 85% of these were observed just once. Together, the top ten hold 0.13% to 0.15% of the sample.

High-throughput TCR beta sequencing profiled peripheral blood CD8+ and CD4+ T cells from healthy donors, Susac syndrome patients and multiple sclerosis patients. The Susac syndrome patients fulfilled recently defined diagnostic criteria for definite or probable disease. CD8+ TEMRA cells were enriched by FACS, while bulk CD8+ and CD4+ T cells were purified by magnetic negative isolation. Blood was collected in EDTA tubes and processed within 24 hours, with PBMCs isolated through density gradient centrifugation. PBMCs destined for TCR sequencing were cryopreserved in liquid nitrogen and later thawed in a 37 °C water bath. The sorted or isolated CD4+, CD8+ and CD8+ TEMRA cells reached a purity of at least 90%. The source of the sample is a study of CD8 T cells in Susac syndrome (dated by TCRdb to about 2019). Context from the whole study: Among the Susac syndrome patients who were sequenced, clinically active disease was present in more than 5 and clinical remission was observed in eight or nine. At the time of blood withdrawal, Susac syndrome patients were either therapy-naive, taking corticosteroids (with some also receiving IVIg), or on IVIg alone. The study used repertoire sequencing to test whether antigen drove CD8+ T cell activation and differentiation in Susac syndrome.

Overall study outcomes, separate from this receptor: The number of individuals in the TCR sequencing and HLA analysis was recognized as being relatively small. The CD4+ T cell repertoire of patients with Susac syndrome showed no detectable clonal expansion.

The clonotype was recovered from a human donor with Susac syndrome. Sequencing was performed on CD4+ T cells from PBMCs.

This receptor has the CDR3 CASSLPPGGTGELFF. The nucleotides are TGTGCCAGCAGTCTTCCCCCGGGGGGCACCGGGGAGCTGTTTTTT. In this chain, TRBV6-5 is recombined with TRBJ2-2; TRBD2 matches 7 bases in the middle. Clipping removes 5 bases from V and 4 bases from J, with 7 as the unmatched junction base count. The CDR3, cysteine through phenylalanine, is 15 amino acids long. Only the CDR3 region is kept as DNA, spanning 45 bases read in frame from base 1. The germline V gene encodes CDR1 MNHEY and CDR2 SVGAGI.